A selection of T cell receptor beta chains follows, all from one sample in a study of shared clonotypes between healthy human individuals. TCRdb's table, derived via immunoSEQ multiplex PCR, lists solely in-frame clones and lacks some. This sample has around 2.1 million clones, with approximately 96% found just once. The material sequenced was naive CD4+ T cells sorted from blood. The origin of the receptors is a man younger than 30 in good health. Each CDR3 is given with its conserved first and last residue. The order of the fields is J gene, D gene, V gene, clone size, CDR3 DNA, CDR3 protein. The D gene is left open where the match is weak. Clone size is given for some rows only: seen once, a few or many times, or a class if the clone is expanded.

TRBJ1-1	-	TRBV7-3	-	TGTGCCAGCAGCTCCGAGGGGTATACTGAAGCTTTCTTT	CASSSEGYTEAFF
TRBJ2-2	TRBD1	TRBV9	-	TGTGCCAGCAGCCCCGTCGGACAGGAAAACACCGGGGAGCTGTTTTTT	CASSPVGQENTGELFF
TRBJ1-1	-	TRBV30	-	TGTGCCTGGAGTGAAGATCCGAGGACTGAAGCTTTCTTT	CAWSEDPRTEAFF
TRBJ2-7	-	TRBV29-1	-	TGCAGCGTTGAAGATCTTAATACCTACGAGCAGTACTTC	CSVEDLNTYEQYF
TRBJ1-2	-	TRBV27	-	TGTGCCAGCAGTTTGAAGGCAGACTATGGCTACACCTTC	CASSLKADYGYTF
TRBJ2-4	TRBD2	TRBV5-1	-	TGCGCCAGCAGCTTGGTATTGCGGGGGGCCAAAAACATTCAGTACTTC	CASSLVLRGAKNIQYF
TRBJ1-6	-	TRBV2	-	TGTGCCAGCGGGGGCAGGGAATATAATTCACCCCTCCACTTT	CASGGREYNSPLHF
TRBJ1-4	-	TRBV15	-	TGTGCCACCAGCCGTGGGGTAACTAATGAAAAACTGTTTTTT	CATSRGVTNEKLFF
TRBJ2-7	-	TRBV11-2	-	TGTGCCAGCAGCCTTGACTACCTAGGAGAGCAGTACTTC	CASSLDYLGEQYF
TRBJ2-5	-	TRBV11-2	-	TGTGCCAGCAATCTAGGGGAATTGGAGACCCAGTACTTC	CASNLGELETQYF
TRBJ1-1	TRBD1	TRBV6-5	-	TGTGCCAGCACCGGGACAGGGTATCCCACTGAAGCTTTCTTT	CASTGTGYPTEAFF
TRBJ2-2	-	TRBV11-2	once	TGTGCCAGCAGCTTAGTCGACATTTCCACCGGGGAGCTGTTTTTT	CASSLVDISTGELFF
TRBJ2-6	-	TRBV27	-	TGTGCCAGCAGTCTACGGGAGAGCTCTGGGGCCAACGTCCTGACTTTC	CASSLRESSGANVLTF
TRBJ2-7	TRBD1	TRBV7-2	-	TGTGCCAGCAGCCCTTCTCCCGGGACAGGGGCCTACGAGCAGTACTTC	CASSPSPGTGAYEQYF
TRBJ2-7	-	TRBV12-5	-	TGTGCTAGTGGTTTGAGACTCCCAGGGGCTTCCCTCTCCTACGAGCAGTACTTC	CASGLRLPGASLSYEQYF
TRBJ1-6	TRBD1	TRBV6-4	-	TGTGCCAGCAGTGGAGGGGGCGCAGGGGCACCCCTCCACTTT	CASSGGGAGAPLHF
TRBJ2-1	TRBD2	TRBV10-3	-	TGTGCCATCAGTGGGGGACTAGCCTCCCACAATGAGCAGTTCTTC	CAISGGLASHNEQFF
TRBJ2-3	TRBD2	TRBV5-4	-	TGTGCCAGCAGTGGACTAGCGGACGGAAATACGCAGTATTTT	CASSGLADGNTQYF
TRBJ2-3	TRBD1	TRBV7-2	-	TGTGCCAGCAAGAACAGGGGGCTTAGCACAGATACGCAGTATTTT	CASKNRGLSTDTQYF
TRBJ1-1	-	TRBV5-4	-	TGTGCCAGCAGCTTGGACAGGGCGAACACTGAAGCTTTCTTT	CASSLDRANTEAFF
TRBJ1-1	-	TRBV6-5	-	TGTGCCAGCAGCTGGGGGGGTGAAGCTTTCTTT	CASSWGGEAFF
TRBJ1-2	TRBD1	TRBV28	-	TGTGCCAGCAGGACCGGGACAGGGATTGGGGGCTACACCTTC	CASRTGTGIGGYTF
TRBJ2-3	-	TRBV5-1	-	TGCGCCAGCAGCTTGGGTGGATTCACAGATACGCAGTATTTT	CASSLGGFTDTQYF
TRBJ2-5	TRBD1	TRBV15	-	TGTGCCACCAGCAGACCCATCCGACAGGGGGTGAAAGGGACCCAGTACTTC	CATSRPIRQGVKGTQYF
TRBJ1-2	TRBD1	TRBV6-5	-	TGTGCCAGCAGTTCTGGACAGGGCGGCTATGGCTACACCTTC	CASSSGQGGYGYTF